The entry below gives a single TCR beta chain sequence along with its context. Its cognate antigen is unknown. The sample originates from a study of vaccination effects on CD4 cells after COVID-19. Study context: As their vaccination, participants received two doses of either BNT162b2 or mRNA-1273. Whole-study results and caveats: Few convalescent patients and no early post-infection timepoints were included in the study.

TCRdb's copy holds only in-frame clones and misses some; the assay was immunoSEQ multiplex PCR. Altogether tens of thousands of clones are present, around 72% being singletons, with the ten largest covering about 30%. ViraFEST used viral peptide pools to expand antigen-specific CD4+ T cells before sequencing. It was after more than 8 days of culture that CD4+ T cells were isolated. None of these healthy vaccinees had been infected with SARS-CoV-2 before vaccination. With roughly 10 ug/ml peptides and about 9.7 IU/ml IL-2, around 2.1 million PBMC per well were cultured. CDR3 length: 15 residues. CDR1 is SGHTA, CDR2 FQGNSA, per germline. The V end lost 11 bases, the J end lost 4 bases, and 22 bases lay between the germline ends.

This chain joins TRBV7-2 and TRBJ2-3; tentative D call: TRBD1 (6 bases). Sample: CD4+ T cells from PBMCs cultured with SARS-CoV-2 spike peptides, taken before COVID-19 vaccination. This TCR was recovered from a human donor who received a COVID-19 vaccine. The DNA of the CDR3 is TGTGCCTCGAGGTCCTTCGGGACATCGGCAGATACGCAGTATTTT. This translates into CASRSFGTSADTQYF.